The T cell receptor beta chain described here comes from a study of T cells after posttransplantation cyclophosphamide. Sequencing was performed with immunoSEQ multiplex PCR; in TCRdb, only in-frame clones are kept and a portion is missing. The table has about 15,000 clones, roughly 84% seen once. Methotrexate plus calcineurin inhibitor accompanied controls' myeloablative marrow transplants; sampling was 1 year later. The CDR3 length is 15 residues. Germline V gene lookup returns CDR1 MNHNS and CDR2 SASEGT. The ends lost 5 bases at V and 4 bases at J; junction bases unmatched: 8. This clone was counted once. Its target is not known. Whole-study findings and limits: TRB clonality was highly associated with recipient CMV seropositivity and reactivation. Later blood repertoires were often dominated by clones from the donor CD8+ memory compartment.

This rearrangement joins TRBV6-1 to TRBJ1-5; TRBD1 agrees at 7 bases. The TCR comes from a young adult male patient who received an allogeneic stem cell transplant from a related donor, was CMV-positive, and had no GVHD. A share of the T cells may be of graft donor origin. Source: PBMCs, taken roughly 57 weeks after allogeneic stem cell transplant with calcineurin inhibitor and methotrexate. CDR3 sequence reads: CASSRTGQVNQPQHF. The CDR3 DNA sequence: TGTGCCAGCAGTCGGACAGGTCAGGTGAATCAGCCCCAGCATTTT.